Listed here are 32 T cell receptor beta chains from one sample, sequenced in a study of shared clonotypes between healthy human individuals. The data were produced by immunoSEQ multiplex PCR, yet TCRdb's version contains in-frame clones alone and is incomplete. The sample lists 2 million to 2.5 million clones, over 85% occurring once. The source material was naive CD4+ T cells from PBMCs. As to subset: CD45RA+ positively selected. These receptors came from a man in his late teens or twenties in good health. Some clones in this sample may be carry-over from other donors' samples.

V usage is TRBV28 and J usage is TRBJ1-4, with a possible D match to TRBD1 (6 bases). CDR3 length: 14 amino acids. Per the germline V gene, CDR1 is MDHEN and CDR2 is SYDVKM. The V end lost 6 bases, the J end lost 6 bases, and 14 bases lay between the germline ends. CDR3 sequence (DNA): TGTGCCAGCAGGAAAGGACAGATAGATGAAAAACTGTTTTTT. Amino acids: CASRKGQIDEKLFF.

The chain combines TRBV19 with TRBJ2-1; 7 bases line up with TRBD1. From germline, CDR1 is LNHDA and CDR2 SQIVND (reference sequence). The CDR3 covers 16 residues. J lost 8 bases, V lost 3 bases, and 13 bases had no gene match. CDR3 nucleotide sequence: TGTGCCAGTAGTATCCCCGACCTGACAGGGCGGGATGAGCAGTTCTTC. Protein: CASSIPDLTGRDEQFF.

Note on this clone: Other DNA sequences in the same sample also yield this CDR3. The rearrangement uses TRBV5-4 and TRBJ2-5; 9 nucleotides match TRBD1. The germline V gene encodes CDR1 SGHNT and CDR2 YYREEE (reference sequence). This CDR3 is 14 amino acids long. Trimming at V came to 4 bases and at J to 4 bases, leaving 5 bases not matched to a gene. The CDR3 nucleotides read TGTGCCAGCAGCCCCGGGACAGGGCTAGAGACCCAGTACTTC. This sequence encodes CASSPGTGLETQYF.

The chain has TRBV6-1 and TRBJ1-2, with D unclear. Trimming left V 1 base short and J 3 bases short, with 9 bases between. The CDR3 length is 14 residues. Germline-derived CDR1 and CDR2 are MNHNS and SASEGT. For the CDR3, the DNA is TGTGCCAGCAGTGAAGGGGCACCCTACTATGGCTACACCTTC. Translating it yields CASSEGAPYYGYTF.

J is TRBJ1-2 and V is TRBV27, with 7 nucleotides matching TRBD1. CDR1 MNHEY and CDR2 SMNVEV come from the germline V gene (reference sequence). The CDR3 extends over 16 amino acids. Trimming took 3 bases from V and 6 from J; bases not matched to a gene: 13. CDR3 amino acids: CASSFAGTAQRHGYTF. The CDR3 DNA reads as TGTGCCAGCAGTTTCGCCGGGACAGCACAACGACATGGCTACACCTTC.

This rearrangement joins TRBV14 to TRBJ1-2; D not certain. Trimming removed 4 bases at V and 8 bases at J, with 14 bases between. Germline V gene lookup returns CDR1 SGHDN and CDR2 FVKESK. This CDR3 has 13 amino acids. The CDR3 coding sequence is TGTGCCAGCAGCCGCGACCGCGGATTCGGCTACACCTTC. Translation: CASSRDRGFGYTF.

This rearrangement joins TRBV7-9 to TRBJ1-3, with D hard to call. The CDR3 is made up of 16 amino acids. The germline gives CDR1 SEHNR, CDR2 FQNEAQ (reference sequence). Trimming stripped 2 bases from V and 0 bases from J, with 11 bases between. The CDR3 region has the DNA TGTGCCAGCAGCTTATTCGCTTTGAGCTCTGGAAACACCATATATTTT. Translating gives CASSLFALSSGNTIYF. Full variable domain (remainder filled in from reference TRBV7-9 and TRBJ1-3): DTGVSQNPRHKITKRGQNVTFRCDPISEHNRLYWYRQTLGQGPEFLTYFQNEAQLEKSRLLSDRFSAERPKGSFSTLEIQRTEQGDSAMYLCASSLFALSSGNTIYFGEGSWLTVV.

The chain uses TRBV7-2 and TRBJ2-7; 7 bases align to TRBD2. Germline V CDR1 and CDR2: SGHTA, FQGNSA. The ends lost 1 base at V and 3 bases at J; junction bases unmatched: 6. The CDR3 extends over 15 amino acids. Written as DNA, the CDR3 is TGTGCCAGCAGCTTAGGTAGCGGGTCAGGCTACGAGCAGTACTTC. Protein sequence: CASSLGSGSGYEQYF.

The chain joins TRBV6-6 to TRBJ2-5; TRBD2 is a possible D gene (6 bases). Germline CDR1 MNHNY, CDR2 SVGAGI (reference sequence). The CDR3 extends over 14 amino acids. The V and J ends lost 8 bases and 7 bases respectively, with 20 bases between them. Here the CDR3 DNA reads TGTGCCAGCGCCATCGGGGGAGAAGAGGTGACCCAGTACTTC. The encoded protein is CASAIGGEEVTQYF.

Comments on this clone: This same CDR3 is encoded by further DNA sequences in the sample. The chain carries TRBV6-5 and TRBJ2-3; 7 bases match TRBD1. CDR3 length: 14 amino acids. The J segment lost 1 base and the V segment lost 5 bases, leaving 3 bases of the junction unmatched. The germline CDR1 and CDR2 sequences are MNHEY and SVGAGI. CDR3 loop: CASSRQGRTDTQYF. In DNA, the CDR3 is TGTGCCAGCAGTCGACAGGGACGCACAGATACGCAGTATTTT.

The chain has TRBV28 and TRBJ1-1; D may be TRBD1 (5 bases). The germline gives CDR1 MDHEN, CDR2 SYDVKM. V gave up 1 base and J gave up 4 bases, with 7 bases separating them. The CDR3 has 13 residues. In DNA form, the CDR3 reads TGTGCCAGCAGTTTATTAGGGGCCACTGAAGCTTTCTTT. Protein sequence: CASSLLGATEAFF.

In the case of this clone: Different DNA sequences within this sample yield the same CDR3. The rearrangement uses TRBV19 and TRBJ1-2; TRBD1 matches at 7 bases. Germline assignment: CDR1 LNHDA and CDR2 SQIVND (reference sequence). The CDR3 runs 13 residues. Trimming cost V 6 bases and J 2 bases; bases outside gene matches: 3. The CDR3 here is CASRTGLNYGYTF. In DNA, the CDR3 is TGTGCCAGTAGGACAGGGCTGAACTATGGCTACACCTTC.

Concerning this clone itself: The same CDR3 can be traced to other DNA sequences in this sample. The V gene is TRBV5-1, the J gene TRBJ1-1, with TRBD1 matching over 11 bases. CDR3 length: 14 amino acids. Germline CDR1 is SGHRS and CDR2 is YFSETQ. The V segment lost 4 bases and the J segment 5 bases; nucleotides outside the gene matches: 4. The CDR3 spells CASSLDRGQTEAFF. For the CDR3, the DNA is TGCGCCAGCAGCCTGGACAGGGGGCAAACTGAAGCTTTCTTT.

The chain joins TRBV6-1 to TRBJ2-7; no definite D call. The CDR3 runs to 13 residues. V lost 4 bases and J lost 3, with 10 bases in between. CDR1 is MNHNS and CDR2 is SASEGT in the germline V gene. The CDR3 nucleotides read TGTGCCAGCAGTGGGACGCCTTACTACGAGCAGTACTTC. Translated, it gives CASSGTPYYEQYF.

The chain links TRBV6-6 to TRBJ1-1, with D uncertain. The CDR3 covers 12 residues. With 2 bases removed from V and 8 bases from J, the gap between germline ends came to 9 bases. Germline V gives CDR1 MNHNY, CDR2 SVGAGI (reference sequence). CDR3 protein: CASSYILEEAFF. DNA for the CDR3: TGTGCCAGCAGTTACATCCTAGAAGAAGCTTTCTTT.

The V and J genes are TRBV5-1 and TRBJ2-2, with a possible D match to TRBD1 (5 bases). V was pared by 4 bases and J by 3 bases, with 10 bases between. CDR3 length equals 14 residues. From germline, CDR1 is SGHRS and CDR2 YFSETQ. CDR3 protein: CASSPTEYTGELFF. The CDR3 DNA sequence: TGCGCCAGCAGCCCGACAGAATACACCGGGGAGCTGTTTTTT.

A few counts support this clone. The V gene is TRBV7-3, the J gene TRBJ1-1; D is uncertain. Trimming left V 7 bases short and J 0 bases short, with 9 bases between. This CDR3 is built from 13 residues. Germline CDR1 SGHTA, CDR2 FQGTGA. The chain's CDR3 is CASTLTVNTEAFF. The CDR3 bases are TGTGCCAGCACCCTCACCGTGAACACTGAAGCTTTCTTT.

This chain uses TRBV6-5 with TRBJ1-2; no clear D. The V end was cut by 1 base, the J end by 8 bases, with 11 bases between. Germline assignment: CDR1 MNHEY and CDR2 SVGAGI. CDR3 length equals 13 residues. The CDR3 region is CASSYLEESGYTF. DNA of the CDR3: TGTGCCAGCAGTTACTTGGAGGAAAGCGGCTACACCTTC.

The chain joins TRBV13 to TRBJ1-1; 9 nucleotides agree with TRBD1. Per germline, CDR1 PRHDT and CDR2 FYEKMQ (reference sequence). Trimming took 5 bases from V and 4 from J; bases not matched to a gene: 5. The CDR3 contains 14 residues. CDR3 region: CASSLQGAVTEAFF. CDR3 DNA: TGTGCCAGCAGCCTACAGGGGGCTGTCACTGAAGCTTTCTTT.

This clone was seen once. V usage is TRBV19 and J usage is TRBJ2-5; possibly TRBD1 for D (6 bases). CDR3 size: 14 residues. Germline V gene data show CDR1 as LNHDA and CDR2 as SQIVND (reference sequence). V lost 9 bases to trimming and J lost 5 bases, with 19 bases between them. The DNA of the CDR3 is TGTGCCAGCGCATCTCAGGGGATGGGGGAGACCCAGTACTTC. Translating gives CASASQGMGETQYF.

The J gene is TRBJ2-1, the V gene TRBV10-3, with 13 bases aligning to TRBD2. Trimming at V came to 6 bases and at J to 0 bases, leaving 11 bases not matched to a gene. CDR1 and CDR2 (germline): ENHRY, SYGVKD. The CDR3 sequence is 19 residues long. The CDR3 here is CAISAFGTSGKVSYNEQFF. In DNA form, the CDR3 reads TGTGCCATCAGCGCCTTTGGGACTAGCGGGAAAGTCTCCTACAATGAGCAGTTCTTC.

A single count supports this clone. The chain is built from TRBV15 and TRBJ1-3; D not certain. The germline V gene encodes CDR1 LNHNV and CDR2 YYDKDF (reference sequence). The germline V and J ends were trimmed by 0 bases and 3 bases, with 9 bases remaining between them. The CDR3 is 15 amino acids. The CDR3 DNA reads TGTGCCACCAGCAGAGATCGGGTAATTGGAAACACCATATATTTT. Protein: CATSRDRVIGNTIYF.

The chain has TRBV28 and TRBJ1-1; tentatively, D is TRBD1 (5 bases). The V gene's germline CDR1 is MDHEN and CDR2 SYDVKM. CDR3 length: 13 residues. Trimming pared 7 bases from V and 1 base from J, leaving 10 bases between. The CDR3 loop is CASNWTPNTEAFF. The CDR3 DNA sequence: TGTGCCAGCAATTGGACACCGAACACTGAAGCTTTCTTT.

This CDR3 reads CASILDTTRPEAFF. CDR3 DNA sequence: TGTGCCAGCATCCTCGACACAACGCGCCCTGAAGCTTTCTTT. This chain links TRBV28 with TRBJ1-1; D ambiguous. CDR1 is MDHEN, CDR2 SYDVKM, per germline. The CDR3 has 14 residues. V shed 7 bases and J shed 6 bases, with 18 bases lying between them.

For this clone: The sample carries other DNA sequences with the same CDR3. The chain recombines TRBV7-2 with TRBJ2-7; 11 nucleotides match TRBD2. Trimming at V came to 4 bases and at J to 9 bases, leaving 14 bases not matched to a gene. Looked up from germline, CDR1 is SGHTA and CDR2 is FQGNSA. The CDR3 contains 16 residues. CDR3 protein: CASSSVIAGGPSGQYF. The CDR3 bases are TGTGCCAGCAGCTCAGTGATAGCGGGAGGGCCCTCCGGGCAGTACTTC.

The rearrangement links TRBV7-2 to TRBJ2-2, with D perhaps matching TRBD2 (6 bases). Germline-derived CDR1 and CDR2 are SGHTA and FQGNSA. The ends were cut back, 4 bases at V and 3 bases at J, with 15 bases in the middle. The length of the CDR3 is 16 residues. Here the CDR3 reads CASSYAGGTDTGELFF. CDR3 DNA: TGTGCCAGCAGCTATGCTGGGGGGACCGACACCGGGGAGCTGTTTTTT.

The chain recombines TRBV18 with TRBJ2-7; D perhaps matches TRBD1 (6 bases). The CDR3 consists of 12 residues. V was trimmed by 4 bases and J by 5 bases, leaving 9 bases between them. CDR1 and CDR2 (germline): KGHSH, LQKENI. DNA of the CDR3: TGTGCCAGCTCACAAGGGACAAACGAGCAGTACTTC. This translates into CASSQGTNEQYF.

This chain joins TRBV15 and TRBJ1-4; D is unclear. Germline values: CDR1 LNHNV, CDR2 YYDKDF (reference sequence). V was pared by 3 bases and J by 8 bases, with 7 bases between. The CDR3 spans 12 residues. As DNA, the CDR3 is TGTGCCACCAGCAGGTCCCAGGAAAAACTGTTTTTT. Protein product: CATSRSQEKLFF.

The count of this clone is one. The chain combines TRBV11-2 with TRBJ2-7; D gene unclear. V dropped 4 bases and J dropped 1 base, with 5 bases sitting between them. CDR3 length equals 12 residues. Per the germline V gene, CDR1 is SGHAT and CDR2 is FQNNGV. In nucleotides, the CDR3 is TGTGCCAGCAGCTCCCGATCCTACGAGCAGTACTTC. This gives the protein CASSSRSYEQYF.

The chain couples TRBV12-5 to TRBJ2-1, with a tentative D call TRBD1 (6 bases). The V end was cut by 6 bases, the J end by 4 bases, with 13 bases between. This CDR3 comprises 14 residues. Germline V gene data show CDR1 as LGHNT and CDR2 as FRNRAP. CDR3 coding DNA: TGTGCTAGTGGAAGGGACATCAATTACAATGAGCAGTTCTTC. Encoded protein: CASGRDINYNEQFF.

The rearrangement uses TRBV30 and TRBJ2-4, with no clear D. The CDR3 loop spans 13 amino acids. V shed 1 base and J shed 6 bases, with 10 bases lying between them. Germline V gene data show CDR1 as GTSNPN and CDR2 as SVGIG (reference sequence). The CDR3 sequence: CAWSAGGRNIQYF. The CDR3 nucleotides are TGTGCCTGGAGTGCCGGTGGACGAAACATTCAGTACTTC. Together with reference TRBV30 and TRBJ2-4, the CDR3 gives the full variable domain: SQTIHQWPATLVQPVGSPLSLECTVEGTSNPNLYWYRQAAGRGLQLLFYSVGIGQISSEVPQNLSASRPQDRQFILSSKKLLLSDSGFYLCAWSAGGRNIQYFGAGTRLSVL.

The V and J genes are TRBV9 and TRBJ2-1, with D uncertain. The germline V and J ends were trimmed by 5 bases and 8 bases, with 11 bases remaining between them. Germline loops: CDR1 SGDLS, CDR2 YYNGEE. This CDR3 has 12 amino acids. The CDR3 sequence is CASSAAWDEQFF. CDR3 nucleotides: TGTGCCAGCAGTGCGGCCTGGGATGAGCAGTTCTTC.